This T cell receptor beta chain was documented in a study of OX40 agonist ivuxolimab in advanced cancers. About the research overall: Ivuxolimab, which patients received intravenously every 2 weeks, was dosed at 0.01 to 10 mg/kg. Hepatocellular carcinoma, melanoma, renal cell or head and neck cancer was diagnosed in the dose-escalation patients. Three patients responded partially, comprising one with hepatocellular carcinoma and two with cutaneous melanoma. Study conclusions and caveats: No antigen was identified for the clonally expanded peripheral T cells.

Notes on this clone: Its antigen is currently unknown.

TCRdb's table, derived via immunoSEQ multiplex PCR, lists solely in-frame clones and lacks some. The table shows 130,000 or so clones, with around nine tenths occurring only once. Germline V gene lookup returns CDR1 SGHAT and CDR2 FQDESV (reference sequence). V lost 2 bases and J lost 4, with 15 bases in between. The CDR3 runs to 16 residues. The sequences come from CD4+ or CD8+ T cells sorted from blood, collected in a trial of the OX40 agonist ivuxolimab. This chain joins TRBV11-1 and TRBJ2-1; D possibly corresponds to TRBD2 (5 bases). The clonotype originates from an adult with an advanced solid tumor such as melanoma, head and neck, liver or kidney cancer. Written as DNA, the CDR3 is TGTGCCAGCAGCTTATCGGTAGCGAGTAATTACAATGAGCAGTTCTTC. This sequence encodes CASSLSVASNYNEQFF. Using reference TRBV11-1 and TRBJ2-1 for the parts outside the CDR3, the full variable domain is EAEVAQSPRYKITEKSQAVAFWCDPISGHATLYWYRQILGQGPELLVQFQDESVVDDSQLPKDRFSAERLKGVDSTLKIQPAELGDSAMYLCASSLSVASNYNEQFFGPGTRLTVL.